This TCR beta chain was sequenced in a study of T cell repertoires and HLA-DP antigens. Overall study context: Sorted CD137+CD4+ samples averaged roughly 200 ng DNA; pre-culture CD4+ samples, approximately 1,200 ng.

Repertoires were generated with immunoSEQ multiplex PCR, while TCRdb's copy carries only in-frame clones and drops some. The data show about 89,000 clones, approximately 86% seen once. About this clone: Its specificity is unknown.

Untouched CD4+ T cells were isolated by negative selection, averaging approximately 98% purity. The V and J ends lost 3 bases and 0 bases respectively, with 19 bases between them. The CDR3 is 18 amino acids. Germline values: CDR1 LNHDA, CDR2 SQIVND (reference sequence). The clonotype comes from a man aged 50 to 60 in good health and CMV-seronegative. The chain has TRBV19 and TRBJ2-3, with no clear D. The sample taken for sequencing was CD4+ T cells from PBMCs. The CDR3 protein is CASSIGPNVLPSTDTQYF. Here the CDR3 DNA reads TGTGCCAGTAGTATTGGGCCCAACGTCCTCCCTAGCACAGATACGCAGTATTTT.